The 15 T cell receptor beta chains presented below share a single source sample, sequenced in a study of blood T cell repertoires in COVID-19 (dated by TCRdb to 2020 to 2021). Receptor amplification or capture employed the immunoSEQ multiplex PCR assay. Here the immuneACCESS table is served through TCRdb, limited to in-frame sequences with V and J called. Missing clones are a known gap in these copies; in checked studies unresolved V genes cover under half, and the rest lacks a known reason. Present in this sample are about 210,000 clones, approximately 80% of which were seen just once. 2% to 2.5% of the sample is in the top ten clones. The sample consisted of peripheral blood. These TCRs come from a man between 35 and 55 years old who had recovered from COVID-19.

J is TRBJ2-2 and V is TRBV7-2; D gene ambiguous. V dropped 5 bases and J dropped 0 bases, with 13 bases sitting between them. The length of the CDR3 is 16 residues. Germline V gives CDR1 SGHTA, CDR2 FQGNSA. CDR3 nucleotides: TGTGCCAGCAGCCTGCTCTCTATACCGAACACCGGGGAGCTGTTTTTT. It specifies CASSLLSIPNTGELFF.

V and J are TRBV18 and TRBJ1-5; TRBD1 aligns across 7 bases. Losses at the gene ends were 6 bases for V and 5 bases for J; bases not matched to a gene: 10. Germline assignment: CDR1 KGHSH and CDR2 LQKENI. The CDR3 is 15 amino acids. The CDR3 coding sequence is TGTGCCAGCTCGCCCTCCGGAACAGGGGATCAGCCCCAGCATTTT. Protein: CASSPSGTGDQPQHF.

The rearrangement links TRBV5-6 to TRBJ2-7, with D uncertain. Germline values: CDR1 SGHDT, CDR2 YYEEEE. V lost 0 bases to trimming and J lost 7 bases, with 14 bases between them. This CDR3 is 14 amino acids long. CDR3 in amino acids: CASSLGVFSREQYF. The CDR3 region has the DNA TGTGCCAGCAGCTTGGGAGTTTTCTCTCGGGAGCAGTACTTC.

This rearrangement joins TRBV2 to TRBJ2-2; TRBD1 matches 7 bases. The V gene's germline CDR1 is SNHLY and CDR2 FYNNEI. The trim removed 4 bases at V and 5 bases at J, leaving 19 bases unmatched. CDR3 length equals 19 residues. The CDR3 bases are TGTGCCAGCAGTGGGTCCCAAGGCACAGGGGCGATCAGTACCGGGGAGCTGTTTTTT. Translating it yields CASSGSQGTGAISTGELFF.

The chain couples TRBV6-2 or TRBV6-3 to TRBJ2-1, with D possibly being TRBD1 (5 bases). This CDR3 has 13 amino acids. The germline V and J ends were trimmed by 5 bases and 7 bases, with 12 bases remaining between them. In germline, CDR1 is MNHEY, CDR2 SVGEGT. The CDR3 sequence is CASSPRVTNEQFF. The CDR3 coding sequence is TGTGCCAGCAGTCCCAGGGTTACAAATGAGCAGTTCTTC.

Regarding this clone: The same CDR3 also results from other DNA sequences found in this sample. V gene TRBV20-1 combines with J gene TRBJ1-2; D gene uncertain. The CDR3 runs 11 residues. V dropped 3 bases and J dropped 4 bases, with 6 bases sitting between them. Germline values: CDR1 DFQATT, CDR2 SNEGSKA (reference sequence). The CDR3 DNA is TGCAGTGCTAGGGACTCCTATGGCTACACCTTC. Its protein product is CSARDSYGYTF.

This clone was found a few times. The chain employs TRBV10-3 and TRBJ2-1, with 7 positions matching TRBD2. The junction had 8 bases not matched to a gene; V was cut back by 10 bases and J by 8 bases. The CDR3 contains 12 residues. Germline V CDR1 and CDR2: ENHRY, SYGVKD. CDR3 loop: CATGGFGDEQFF. The DNA for the CDR3 is TGTGCCACGGGGGGTTTCGGCGATGAGCAGTTCTTC.

The rearrangement joins TRBV19 to TRBJ2-7; D gene uncertain. Deletions cut 2 bases from V and 0 bases from J, with 5 bases between. The germline V gene encodes CDR1 LNHDA and CDR2 SQIVND (reference sequence). This CDR3 has 13 amino acids. CDR3 residues: CASSITASYEQYF. CDR3 DNA: TGTGCCAGTAGTATAACAGCCTCCTACGAGCAGTACTTC.

This chain joins TRBV18 and TRBJ2-1, with 10 bases aligning to TRBD2. Germline V CDR1 and CDR2: KGHSH, LQKENI. The CDR3 runs 15 residues. The V gene end was trimmed by 3 bases and the J gene end by 7 bases; junction bases not matched to a gene: 6. The CDR3 coding sequence is TGTGCCAGCTCACCCGGGACTAGCGCTTATAATGAGCAGTTCTTC. Encoded protein: CASSPGTSAYNEQFF.

This clone came up once. The CDR3, as DNA: TGTGCCAGCAGCGCAGGGACAGGGAGGGTCTACGAGCAGTACTTC. Translating gives CASSAGTGRVYEQYF. The V and J genes are TRBV9 and TRBJ2-7, with 9 bases matching TRBD1. Germline loops: CDR1 SGDLS, CDR2 YYNGEE. CDR3 length equals 15 residues. J was trimmed by 3 bases and V by 3 bases; bases with no gene match: 7.

The rearrangement joins TRBV29-1 to TRBJ2-7, with 11 bases that match TRBD1. Germline V lookup: CDR1 SQVTM, CDR2 ANQGSEA. This CDR3 region has 16 residues. Written as DNA, the CDR3 is TGCAGTGCGGGCTGGACAGGGGGCGCCCAGTCCTACGAGCAGTACTTC. This translates into CSAGWTGGAQSYEQYF.

This clone appeared once. This sequence joins TRBV5-4 and TRBJ2-3; D not certain. The CDR3 has 15 residues. CDR1 and CDR2 from the germline V gene are SGHNT and YYREEE (reference sequence). V gave up 4 bases and J gave up 5 bases, with 17 bases separating them. The CDR3 loop reads CASSLPRSPGDTQYF. CDR3 bases: TGTGCCAGCAGCCTACCCCGGTCCCCGGGAGATACGCAGTATTTT.

The chain carries TRBV12-5 and TRBJ1-6, with D possibly matching TRBD1 (5 bases). The CDR3 is 13 amino acids. Germline loops: CDR1 LGHNT, CDR2 FRNRAP. Trimming stripped 3 bases from V and 6 bases from J, with 6 bases between. The CDR3, as DNA: TGTGCTAGTGGTTTTAGGGGTAATTCACCCCTCCACTTT. Its translation is CASGFRGNSPLHF.

The rearrangement joins TRBV19 to TRBJ2-7, with TRBD1 matching over 7 bases. V lost 6 bases, J lost 1 base, and 6 bases stayed unmatched. Germline loops: CDR1 LNHDA, CDR2 SQIVND (reference sequence). CDR3 length equals 14 residues. The CDR3: CASSSRDRSYEQYF. In DNA, the CDR3 is TGTGCCAGTAGCTCCCGGGACAGATCCTACGAGCAGTACTTC.

This chain connects TRBV10-3 to TRBJ1-1; 8 nucleotides agree with TRBD1. J lost 0 bases, V lost 10 bases, and 4 bases had no gene match. Looked up from germline, CDR1 is ENHRY and CDR2 is SYGVKD. The CDR3 has 13 residues. The CDR3 loop is CATRQGMNTEAFF. The CDR3 DNA reads as TGTGCCACGAGACAGGGGATGAACACTGAAGCTTTCTTT.